These T cell receptor beta chains were read from a single sample in a study of cytomegalovirus exposure and HLA in healthy donors. Libraries were prepared by immunoSEQ multiplex PCR; TCRdb keeps only in-frame clonotypes and omits some of them. There are some 120,000 clones in the sample; 80% occur only once, and around 3% lies in the top ten. The material sequenced was PBMCs. The receptors were gathered from a male donor in good health and CMV-seronegative. The CDR3 runs from the conserved cysteine through the conserved F or W. The D gene is left open where the match is weak. Clone size is given for some rows only: seen once, a few or many times, or a class if the clone is expanded.

v_gene: TRBV7-8
d_gene: TRBD1
j_gene: TRBJ2-7
abundance: NA
CDR3nt: TGTGCCAGCAGGCTCCGGGACAGGGATGTTGAGCAGTACTTC
CDR3aa: CASRLRDRDVEQYF

v_gene: TRBV11-2
d_gene: TRBD1
j_gene: TRBJ2-7
abundance: NA
CDR3nt: TGTGCCAGCAGCTTACCGGGACAGGGATCCTACGAGCAGTACTTC
CDR3aa: CASSLPGQGSYEQYF

v_gene: TRBV4-2
d_gene: TRBD2
j_gene: TRBJ2-3
abundance: NA
CDR3nt: TGTGCCAGCAGCCAGGAAAGGCGGGGGAACACAGATACGCAGTATTTT
CDR3aa: CASSQERRGNTDTQYF

v_gene: TRBV5-5
d_gene: NA
j_gene: TRBJ1-5
abundance: NA
CDR3nt: TGTGCCAGCAGCTTGGCAAGCAATCAGCCCCAGCATTTT
CDR3aa: CASSLASNQPQHF

v_gene: TRBV2
d_gene: TRBD1
j_gene: TRBJ1-1
abundance: NA
CDR3nt: TGTGCCAGCAGTGAAACCCCACGGGACAGGGTTGAAGCTTTCTTT
CDR3aa: CASSETPRDRVEAFF

v_gene: TRBV25-1
d_gene: NA
j_gene: TRBJ1-2
abundance: few
CDR3nt: TGTGCCAGCAGCGGAAACGGGGTCGGCTACACCTTC
CDR3aa: CASSGNGVGYTF

v_gene: TRBV5-1
d_gene: NA
j_gene: TRBJ2-7
abundance: once
CDR3nt: TGCGCCAGCAAAGGAGAGTTATTCTACGAGCAGTACTTC
CDR3aa: CASKGELFYEQYF

v_gene: TRBV7-8
d_gene: NA
j_gene: TRBJ2-1
abundance: NA
CDR3nt: TGTGCCAGCAGCTCCCTCGGGGGGCTAGACAATGAGCAGTTCTTC
CDR3aa: CASSSLGGLDNEQFF

v_gene: TRBV6-5
d_gene: TRBD1
j_gene: TRBJ2-7
abundance: NA
CDR3nt: TGTGCCAGCAGTGCTGGACAGGGTCTATACGAGCAGTACTTC
CDR3aa: CASSAGQGLYEQYF

v_gene: TRBV19
d_gene: NA
j_gene: TRBJ1-1
abundance: few
CDR3nt: TGTGCCAGTAGAGTATGGGGGGATAACACTGAAGCTTTCTTT
CDR3aa: CASRVWGDNTEAFF

v_gene: TRBV19
d_gene: TRBD1
j_gene: TRBJ2-1
abundance: NA
CDR3nt: TGTGCCAGTAGTATCGGACAGGGAAGGGATGAGCAGTTCTTC
CDR3aa: CASSIGQGRDEQFF

v_gene: TRBV5-1
d_gene: TRBD2
j_gene: TRBJ2-3
abundance: NA
CDR3nt: TGCGCCAGCAGCCTGAGCGGGGGGGCAAGGTCAGATACGCAGTATTTT
CDR3aa: CASSLSGGARSDTQYF

v_gene: TRBV7-2
d_gene: TRBD1
j_gene: TRBJ2-7
abundance: once
CDR3nt: TGTGCCAGCAGCCTTGACAGGGGATCGTACGAGCAGTACTTC
CDR3aa: CASSLDRGSYEQYF

v_gene: TRBV2
d_gene: TRBD1
j_gene: TRBJ2-5
abundance: NA
CDR3nt: TGTGCCAGCAGCGACTTGACAGGGGGCCCTCAAGAGACCCAGTACTTC
CDR3aa: CASSDLTGGPQETQYF

v_gene: TRBV30
d_gene: TRBD1
j_gene: TRBJ2-3
abundance: NA
CDR3nt: TGTGCCTGGAGTGAGGGACAGGAGCCCGGGACGCAGTATTTT
CDR3aa: CAWSEGQEPGTQYF

v_gene: TRBV2
d_gene: TRBD1
j_gene: TRBJ1-5
abundance: NA
CDR3nt: TGTGCCAGCAGCCTATCCGGGACAGGGATCCAGCCCCAGCATTTT
CDR3aa: CASSLSGTGIQPQHF

v_gene: TRBV18
d_gene: NA
j_gene: TRBJ1-1
abundance: few
CDR3nt: TGTGCCAGCTCCCCTAAAAACACTGAAGCTTTCTTT
CDR3aa: CASSPKNTEAFF

v_gene: TRBV5-1
d_gene: NA
j_gene: TRBJ1-6
abundance: once
CDR3nt: TGCGCCAGCAGCCCGGGACAATTGAGTTCACCCCTCCACTTT
CDR3aa: CASSPGQLSSPLHF